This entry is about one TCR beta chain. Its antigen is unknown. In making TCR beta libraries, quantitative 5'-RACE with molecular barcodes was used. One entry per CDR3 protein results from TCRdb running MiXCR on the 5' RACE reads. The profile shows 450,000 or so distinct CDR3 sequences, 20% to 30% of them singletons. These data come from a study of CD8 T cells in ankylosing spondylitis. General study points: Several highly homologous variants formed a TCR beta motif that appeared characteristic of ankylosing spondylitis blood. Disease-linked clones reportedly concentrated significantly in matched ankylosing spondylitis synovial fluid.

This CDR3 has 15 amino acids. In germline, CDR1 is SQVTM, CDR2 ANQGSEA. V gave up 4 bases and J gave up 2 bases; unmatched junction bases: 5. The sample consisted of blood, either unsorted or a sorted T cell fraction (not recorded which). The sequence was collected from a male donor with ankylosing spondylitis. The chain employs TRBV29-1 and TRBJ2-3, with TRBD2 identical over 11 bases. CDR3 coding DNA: TGCAGCGTTGGATTAGCGGGAGGGCCCACAGATACGCAGTATTTT. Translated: CSVGLAGGPTDTQYF.